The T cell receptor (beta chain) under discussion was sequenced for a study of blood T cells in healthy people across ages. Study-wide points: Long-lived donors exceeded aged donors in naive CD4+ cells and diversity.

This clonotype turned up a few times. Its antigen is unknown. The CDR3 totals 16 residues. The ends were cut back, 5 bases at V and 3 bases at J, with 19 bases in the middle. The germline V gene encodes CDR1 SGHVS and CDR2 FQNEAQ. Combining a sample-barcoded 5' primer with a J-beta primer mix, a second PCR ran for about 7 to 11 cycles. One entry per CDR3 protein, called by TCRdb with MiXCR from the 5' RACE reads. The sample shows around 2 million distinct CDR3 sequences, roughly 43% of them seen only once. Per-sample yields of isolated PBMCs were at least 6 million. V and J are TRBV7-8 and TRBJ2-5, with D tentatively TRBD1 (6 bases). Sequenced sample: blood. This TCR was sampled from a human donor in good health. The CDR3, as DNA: TGTGCCAGCAGCCTAAGACCAGGGGACGGAGAAGAGACCCAGTACTTC. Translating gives CASSLRPGDGEETQYF.